These 10 T cell receptor beta chains were all obtained from the same sample, sequenced in a study of blood T cells in healthy people across ages. Together with a sample-barcoded 5' primer, a J-beta primer mix was included in a second PCR lasting about 7 to 12 cycles. One entry per CDR3 protein, called by TCRdb with MiXCR from the 5' RACE reads. The table includes just over 800,000 distinct CDR3 sequences, less than 80% detected once. Sequencing was done on a sample of blood. These TCRs come from a man between 25 and 39 years old in good health.

V and J are TRBV5-6 and TRBJ2-1; D could derive from TRBD1 or TRBD2 (5 bases each). The germline CDR1 and CDR2 sequences are SGHDT and YYEEEE. Trimming took off 2 bases at V and 9 bases at J, with 9 bases between the two ends. The CDR3 extends over 12 amino acids. This CDR3 is CASSFNGGEQFF. DNA for the CDR3: TGTGCCAGCAGCTTTAATGGGGGTGAGCAGTTCTTC. Together with reference TRBV5-6 and TRBJ2-1, the CDR3 gives the full variable domain: DAGVTQSPTHLIKTRGQQVTLRCSPKSGHDTVSWYQQALGQGPQFIFQYYEEEERQRGNFPDRFSGHQFPNYSSELNVNALLLGDSALYLCASSFNGGEQFFGPGTRLTVL.

In this sample, this clonotype turned up a few times. The chain carries TRBV7-9 and TRBJ1-5, with D tentatively TRBD1 (6 bases). This CDR3 spans 14 amino acids. CDR1 is SEHNR, CDR2 FQNEAQ, per germline (reference sequence). Trimming cost V 5 bases and J 2 bases, with 10 bases left between them. CDR3 sequence reads: CASSRGAGNQPQHF. For the CDR3, the DNA is TGTGCCAGCAGCCGGGGGGCAGGCAATCAGCCCCAGCATTTT.

The V call is TRBV7-9, the J call TRBJ1-1; no definite D call. CDR1 SEHNR and CDR2 FQNEAQ come from the germline V gene (reference sequence). The V gene lost 5 bases and the J gene lost 0 bases, with 13 bases spanning the gap. There are 15 residues in the CDR3. DNA of the CDR3: TGTGCCAGCAGCCCCCTATCCCCCATGAACACTGAAGCTTTCTTT. Residues: CASSPLSPMNTEAFF.

V is TRBV20-1 and J is TRBJ1-2; 7 bases align to TRBD1. The V segment lost 7 bases and the J segment 2 bases; nucleotides outside the gene matches: 7. CDR3 length: 13 amino acids. Germline V gene sequence: CDR1 DFQATT, CDR2 SNEGSKA (reference sequence). CDR3 nucleotide sequence: TGCAGTGTCGTGGGACAGCCCAACTATGGCTACACCTTC. Its translation is CSVVGQPNYGYTF.

The chain has TRBV4-2 and TRBJ2-7, with 9 bases aligning to TRBD1. Germline CDR1 LGHNA, CDR2 YNFKEQ. This CDR3 has 17 amino acids. After removal of 0 bases from V and 0 bases from J, the junction contained 6 bases not matched to a gene. The CDR3 sequence is CASSQDIRDRVSYEQYF. DNA for the CDR3: TGTGCCAGCAGCCAAGATATCAGGGACAGGGTCTCCTACGAGCAGTACTTC.

This chain connects TRBV20-1 to TRBJ2-5; D not certain. V was shortened by 3 bases and J by 0 bases, with 5 bases between the two germline ends. Per the germline V gene, CDR1 is DFQATT and CDR2 is SNEGSKA (reference sequence). The CDR3 totals 12 residues. The CDR3 DNA sequence: TGCAGTGCTAGCCGGGACCAAGAGACCCAGTACTTC. Amino acids: CSASRDQETQYF.

The J gene is TRBJ2-1, the V gene TRBV19, with D possibly being TRBD1 or TRBD2 (5 bases each). V lost 4 bases to trimming and J lost 0 bases, with 16 bases between them. The CDR3 length is 17 residues. CDR1 is LNHDA, CDR2 SQIVND, per germline (reference sequence). CDR3 protein: CASSRNGDRSSYNEQFF. The CDR3 nucleotides read TGTGCCAGTAGTAGAAACGGGGACCGGAGCTCCTACAATGAGCAGTTCTTC.

This clonotype was counted only a few times. V and J are TRBV7-2 and TRBJ2-7; D perhaps matches TRBD2 (7 bases). CDR1 SGHTA and CDR2 FQGNSA come from the germline V gene. This CDR3 has 15 amino acids. V lost 5 bases to trimming and J lost 2 bases, with 16 bases between them. The CDR3 nucleotides read TGTGCCAGCAGCCCCTGGGGGGGCTCCACCTACGAGCAGTACTTC. This gives the protein CASSPWGGSTYEQYF.

The chain recombines TRBV6-2 or TRBV6-3 with TRBJ2-1, with 10 nucleotides matching TRBD2. The germline CDR1 and CDR2 sequences are MNHEY and SVGEGT. V was clipped by 5 bases and J by 7 bases; unmatched bases: 20. The CDR3 runs to 19 residues. The CDR3: CASSILAGGQTLARNEQFF. CDR3 in DNA: TGTGCCAGCAGTATCTTAGCGGGGGGCCAGACATTGGCCCGGAATGAGCAGTTCTTC.

The chain employs TRBV7-9 and TRBJ1-2, with D hard to call. The germline V gene has CDR1 SEHNR and CDR2 FQNEAQ (reference sequence). Trimming shortened V by 4 bases and J by 5 bases, and 8 bases separated the two germline ends. The CDR3 runs 12 residues. The chain's CDR3 is CASSYEGYGYTF. CDR3 nucleotide sequence: TGTGCCAGCAGCTACGAGGGATATGGCTACACCTTC.